The 5 T cell receptor beta chains reported below all come from one sample, sequenced in a study of blood T cell repertoires in COVID-19. The assay was immunoSEQ multiplex PCR, and TCRdb's table has in-frame clones only and misses some. The repertoire has about 430,000 clones, roughly nine tenths of them found once; the top ten carry roughly 1.1%. The material sequenced was PBMCs or T cells enriched from blood (not recorded which). All receptors derive from a man aged 25-45 years who had recovered from COVID-19.

This clone was found once. This chain connects TRBV27 to TRBJ2-1, with TRBD2 matching 7 bases. There are 15 residues in the CDR3. The V segment lost 11 bases and the J segment 0 bases; nucleotides outside the gene matches: 10. Germline loops: CDR1 MNHEY, CDR2 SMNVEV (reference sequence). The CDR3 sequence: CASKRASGSYNEQFF. The CDR3 DNA follows: TGTGCCTCTAAACGGGCTAGCGGCTCCTACAATGAGCAGTTCTTC.

The chain recombines TRBV29-1 with TRBJ1-2; 7 bases align to TRBD1. Germline CDR1 and CDR2: SQVTM and ANQGSEA. V was pared by 4 bases and J by 4 bases, with 6 bases of the junction left unmatched. The length of the CDR3 is 13 residues. The CDR3 is CSVGGTELYGYTF. CDR3 in DNA: TGCAGCGTTGGCGGGACAGAACTCTATGGCTACACCTTC.

V gene TRBV5-1 combines with J gene TRBJ1-2; 7 bases are a match to TRBD1. After removal of 4 bases from V and 8 bases from J, the junction contained 8 bases not matched to a gene. This CDR3 has 13 residues. Germline V gene lookup returns CDR1 SGHRS and CDR2 YFSETQ. CDR3 in amino acids: CASSRDRKEGYTF. The CDR3 region has the DNA TGCGCCAGCAGCCGGGACAGAAAGGAGGGCTACACCTTC.

V is TRBV5-1 and J is TRBJ2-2; 11 nucleotides match TRBD2. Trimming took 3 bases from V and 4 from J; bases not matched to a gene: 2. Germline V gene sequence: CDR1 SGHRS, CDR2 YFSETQ. This CDR3 contains 15 residues. The CDR3 DNA reads TGCGCCAGCAGCTGGGGACTAGCGGTCACCGGGGAGCTGTTTTTT. It specifies CASSWGLAVTGELFF. The complete variable domain, with remaining parts taken from reference TRBV5-1 and TRBJ2-2, reads KAGVTQTPRYLIKTRGQQVTLSCSPISGHRSVSWYQQTPGQGLQFLFEYFSETQRNKGNFPGRFSGRQFSNSRSEMNVSTLELGDSALYLCASSWGLAVTGELFFGEGSRLTVL.

The V and J genes are TRBV5-8 and TRBJ2-6; 8 bases map to TRBD2. From germline, CDR1 is SGHTS and CDR2 YDEGEE. The CDR3 has 20 residues. V lost 3 bases, J lost 0 bases, and 14 bases stayed unmatched. The CDR3 protein is CASSSGGTTKSSSGANVLTF. In DNA, the CDR3 is TGTGCCAGCAGCTCGGGAGGGACGACCAAGTCCAGCTCTGGGGCCAACGTCCTGACTTTC.